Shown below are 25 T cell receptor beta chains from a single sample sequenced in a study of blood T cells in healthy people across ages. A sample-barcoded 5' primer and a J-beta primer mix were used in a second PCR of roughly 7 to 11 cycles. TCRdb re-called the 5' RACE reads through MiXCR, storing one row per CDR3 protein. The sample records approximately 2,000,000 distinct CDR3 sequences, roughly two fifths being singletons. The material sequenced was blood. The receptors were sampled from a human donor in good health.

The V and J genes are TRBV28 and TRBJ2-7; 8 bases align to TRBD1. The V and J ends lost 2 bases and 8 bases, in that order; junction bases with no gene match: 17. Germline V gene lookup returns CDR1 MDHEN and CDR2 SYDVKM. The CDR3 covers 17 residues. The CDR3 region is CASSLPSGRGLLMQQYF. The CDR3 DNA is TGTGCCAGCAGTTTACCCTCCGGCAGGGGGCTTCTCATGCAGCAGTACTTC.

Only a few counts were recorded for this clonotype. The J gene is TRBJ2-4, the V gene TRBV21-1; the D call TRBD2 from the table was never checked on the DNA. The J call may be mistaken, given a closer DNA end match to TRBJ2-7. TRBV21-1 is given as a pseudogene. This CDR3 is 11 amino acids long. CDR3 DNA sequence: TGTACCAGCAGAGGGCTCTACGAGCAGTACTTC. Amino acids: CTSRGLYEQYF.

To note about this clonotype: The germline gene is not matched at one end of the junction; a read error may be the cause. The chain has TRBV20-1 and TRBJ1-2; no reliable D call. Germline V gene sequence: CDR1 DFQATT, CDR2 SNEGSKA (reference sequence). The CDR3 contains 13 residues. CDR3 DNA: TGCGGTGCCCCGGGCAACCTAAACTATGGCTACACCTTC. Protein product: CGAPGNLNYGYTF.

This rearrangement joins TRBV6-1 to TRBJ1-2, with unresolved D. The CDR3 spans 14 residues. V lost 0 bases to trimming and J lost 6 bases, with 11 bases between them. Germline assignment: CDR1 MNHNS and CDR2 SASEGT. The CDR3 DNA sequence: TGTGCCAGCAGTGAAGCGCTTCAGACGCATGGCTACACCTTC. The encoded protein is CASSEALQTHGYTF.

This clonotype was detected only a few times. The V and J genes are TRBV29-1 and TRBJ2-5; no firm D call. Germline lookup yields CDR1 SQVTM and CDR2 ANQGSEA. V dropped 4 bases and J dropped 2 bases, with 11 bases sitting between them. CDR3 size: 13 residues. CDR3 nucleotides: TGCAGCGTTGCGCCAGTTATTCAAGAGACCCAGTACTTC. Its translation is CSVAPVIQETQYF.

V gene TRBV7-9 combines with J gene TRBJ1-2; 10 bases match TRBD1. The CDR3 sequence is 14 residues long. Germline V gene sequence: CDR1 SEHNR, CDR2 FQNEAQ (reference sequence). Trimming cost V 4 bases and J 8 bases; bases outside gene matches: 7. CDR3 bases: TGTGCCAGCAGCTCCCCGGACAGGGGGGACGGCTACACCTTC. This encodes CASSSPDRGDGYTF. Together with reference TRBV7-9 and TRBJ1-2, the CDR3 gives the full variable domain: DTGVSQNPRHKITKRGQNVTFRCDPISEHNRLYWYRQTLGQGPEFLTYFQNEAQLEKSRLLSDRFSAERPKGSFSTLEIQRTEQGDSAMYLCASSSPDRGDGYTFGSGTRLTVV.

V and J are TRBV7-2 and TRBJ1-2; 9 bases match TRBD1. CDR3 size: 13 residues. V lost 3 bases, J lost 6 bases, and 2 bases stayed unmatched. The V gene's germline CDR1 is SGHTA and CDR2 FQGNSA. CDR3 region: CASSFGQGNGYTF. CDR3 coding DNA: TGTGCCAGCAGCTTCGGACAGGGGAATGGCTACACCTTC.

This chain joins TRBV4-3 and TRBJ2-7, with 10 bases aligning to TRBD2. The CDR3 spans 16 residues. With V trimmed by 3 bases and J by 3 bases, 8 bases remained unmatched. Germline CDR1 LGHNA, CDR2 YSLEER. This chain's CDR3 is CASSQVAGGQGYEQYF. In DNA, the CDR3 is TGCGCCAGCAGCCAGGTAGCGGGGGGCCAAGGCTACGAGCAGTACTTC.

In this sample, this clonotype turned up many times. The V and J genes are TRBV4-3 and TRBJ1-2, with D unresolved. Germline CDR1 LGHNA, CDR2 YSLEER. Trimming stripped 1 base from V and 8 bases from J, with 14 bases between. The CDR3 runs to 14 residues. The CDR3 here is CASSQVGSAGGYTF. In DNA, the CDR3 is TGCGCCAGCAGCCAAGTAGGGTCAGCGGGGGGCTACACCTTC.

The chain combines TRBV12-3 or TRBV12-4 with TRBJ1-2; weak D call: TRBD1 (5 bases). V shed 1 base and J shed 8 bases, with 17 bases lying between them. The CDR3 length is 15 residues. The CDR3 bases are TGTGCCAGCAGTTTAGGGGGCGTGGCAACGTGGGGCTACACCTTC. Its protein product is CASSLGGVATWGYTF.

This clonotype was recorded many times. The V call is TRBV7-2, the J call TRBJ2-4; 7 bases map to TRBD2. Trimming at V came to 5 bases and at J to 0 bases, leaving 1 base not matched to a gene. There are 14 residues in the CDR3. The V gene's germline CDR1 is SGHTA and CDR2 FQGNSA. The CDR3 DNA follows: TGTGCCAGCAGCACGGGGGGAGCCAAAAACATTCAGTACTTC. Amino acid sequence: CASSTGGAKNIQYF.

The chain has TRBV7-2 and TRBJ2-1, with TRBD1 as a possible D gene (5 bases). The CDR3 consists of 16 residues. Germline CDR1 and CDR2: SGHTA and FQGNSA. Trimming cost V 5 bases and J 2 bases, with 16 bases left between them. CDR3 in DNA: TGTGCCAGCAGCCTCCCTAAGGGGCGTCCCTACAATGAGCAGTTCTTC. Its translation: CASSLPKGRPYNEQFF.

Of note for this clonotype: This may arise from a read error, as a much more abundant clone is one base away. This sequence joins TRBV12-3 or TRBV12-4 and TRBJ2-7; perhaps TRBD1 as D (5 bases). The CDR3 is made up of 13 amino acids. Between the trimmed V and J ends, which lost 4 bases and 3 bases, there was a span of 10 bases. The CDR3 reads CASSWGSIYEQYF. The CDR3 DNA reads TGTGCCAGCAGTTGGGGCAGTATCTACGAGCAGTACTTC.

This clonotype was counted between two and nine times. The CDR3 region has the DNA TGTGCCATCAGGACAGGGAAGGGCACAGATACGCAGTATTTT. Protein: CAIRTGKGTDTQYF. This chain connects TRBV10-3 to TRBJ2-3, with 7 nucleotides matching TRBD1. There are 14 residues in the CDR3. Germline trimming cut 6 bases from V and 1 base from J; bases unmatched to any gene: 4. Germline assignment: CDR1 ENHRY and CDR2 SYGVKD.

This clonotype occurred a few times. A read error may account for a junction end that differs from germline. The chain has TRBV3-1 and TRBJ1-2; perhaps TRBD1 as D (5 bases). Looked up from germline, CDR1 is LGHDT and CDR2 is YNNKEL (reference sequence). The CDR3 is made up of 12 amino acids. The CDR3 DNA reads TGTGCCAGCGGCCAAGGGGTCCGGGGCTACACCTTC. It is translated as CASGQGVRGYTF.

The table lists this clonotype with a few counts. Written as DNA, the CDR3 is TGTGCCAGCAGTGTCCTAAAAGCCTTGCTTAGCTCCTACGAGCAGTACTTC. This encodes CASSVLKALLSSYEQYF. The chain links TRBV2 to TRBJ2-7, with D uncertain. The ends were cut back, 4 bases at V and 0 bases at J, with 19 bases in the middle. The germline CDR1 and CDR2 sequences are SNHLY and FYNNEI. The CDR3 loop spans 17 amino acids.

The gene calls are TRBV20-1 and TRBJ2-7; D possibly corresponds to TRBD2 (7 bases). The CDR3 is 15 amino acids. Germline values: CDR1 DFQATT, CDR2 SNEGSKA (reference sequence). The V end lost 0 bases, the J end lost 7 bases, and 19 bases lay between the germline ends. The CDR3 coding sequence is TGCAGTGCTAGAGATCCTGGGGGGGGCATAGATGAGCAGTACTTC. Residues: CSARDPGGGIDEQYF.

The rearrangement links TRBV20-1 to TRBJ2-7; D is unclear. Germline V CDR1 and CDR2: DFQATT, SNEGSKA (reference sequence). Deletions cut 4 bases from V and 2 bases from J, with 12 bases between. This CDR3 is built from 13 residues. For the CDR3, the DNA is TGCAGTGCTATCTTGCCTTCTACCTACGAGCAGTACTTC. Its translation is CSAILPSTYEQYF.

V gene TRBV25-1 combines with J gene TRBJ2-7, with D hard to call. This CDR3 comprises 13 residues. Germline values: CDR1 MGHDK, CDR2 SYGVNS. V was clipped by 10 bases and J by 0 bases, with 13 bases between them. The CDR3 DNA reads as TGTGCCACGCATGGTATGTCCTCCTACGAGCAGTACTTC. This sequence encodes CATHGMSSYEQYF.

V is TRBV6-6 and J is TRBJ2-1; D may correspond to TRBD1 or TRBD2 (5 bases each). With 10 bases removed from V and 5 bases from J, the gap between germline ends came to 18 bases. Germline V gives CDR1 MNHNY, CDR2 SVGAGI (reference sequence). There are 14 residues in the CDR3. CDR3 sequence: CAIAAGTVDNEQFF. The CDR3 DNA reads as TGTGCCATCGCCGCCGGGACCGTGGACAATGAGCAGTTCTTC.

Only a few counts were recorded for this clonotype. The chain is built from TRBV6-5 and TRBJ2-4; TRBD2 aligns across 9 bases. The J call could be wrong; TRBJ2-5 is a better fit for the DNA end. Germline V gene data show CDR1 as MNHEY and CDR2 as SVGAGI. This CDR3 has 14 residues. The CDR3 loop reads CASRLQTSGETQYF. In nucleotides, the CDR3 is TGTGCCAGCCGTCTACAGACTAGCGGAGAGACCCAGTACTTC.

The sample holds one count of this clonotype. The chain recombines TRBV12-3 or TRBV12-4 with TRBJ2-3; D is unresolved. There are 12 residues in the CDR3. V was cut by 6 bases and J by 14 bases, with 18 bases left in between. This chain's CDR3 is CASSPIADARYF. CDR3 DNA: TGTGCCAGCAGCCCGATAGCAGATGCGCGGTATTTT.

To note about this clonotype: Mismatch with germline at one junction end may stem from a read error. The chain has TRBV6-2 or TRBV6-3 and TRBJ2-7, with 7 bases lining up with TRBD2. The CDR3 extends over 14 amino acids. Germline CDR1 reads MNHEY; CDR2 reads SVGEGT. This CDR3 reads CTSSSGGDAYEQYF. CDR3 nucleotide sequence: TGTACCAGCAGTTCTGGGGGGGATGCCTACGAGCAGTACTTC.

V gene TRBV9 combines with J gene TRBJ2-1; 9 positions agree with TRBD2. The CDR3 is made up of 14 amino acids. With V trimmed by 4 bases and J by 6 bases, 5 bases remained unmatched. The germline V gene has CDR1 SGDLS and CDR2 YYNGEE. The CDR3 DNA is TGTGCCAGCAGCTTTAGCGGGGGATTCAATGAGCAGTTCTTC. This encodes CASSFSGGFNEQFF.

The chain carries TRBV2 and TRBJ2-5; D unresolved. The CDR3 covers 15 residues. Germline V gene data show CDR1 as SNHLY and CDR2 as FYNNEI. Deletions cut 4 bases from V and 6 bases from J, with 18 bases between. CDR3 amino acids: CASSVDPDGQQTQYF. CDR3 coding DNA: TGTGCCAGCAGTGTGGACCCGGACGGTCAACAGACCCAGTACTTC.